These 18 T cell receptor beta chains were sequenced from one sample in a study of blood T cell repertoires in COVID-19. Clones were read by immunoSEQ multiplex PCR, and TCRdb kept only the in-frame ones, dropping some. The sample gives more than 200,000 clones, over 85% of which show up once; roughly 4% is in the top ten. Source material: PBMCs or T cells enriched from blood (not recorded which). All receptors derive from a woman aged 25-40 years with acute COVID-19.

The chain has TRBV7-7 and TRBJ2-2; the match to TRBD1 covers 7 bases. The CDR3 runs to 15 residues. Losses at the gene ends were 5 bases for V and 0 bases for J; bases not matched to a gene: 3. Per the germline V gene, CDR1 is SSHAT and CDR2 is FNYEAQ (reference sequence). The DNA of the CDR3 is TGTGCCAGCAGCCGGGACAGCCCGAACACCGGGGAGCTGTTTTTT. It translates to CASSRDSPNTGELFF. The full variable domain, completed using reference TRBV7-7 and TRBJ2-2, is GAGVSQSPRYKVTKRGQDVTLRCDPISSHATLYWYQQALGQGPEFLTYFNYEAQPDKSGLPSDRFSAERPEGSISTLTIQRTEQRDSAMYRCASSRDSPNTGELFFGEGSRLTVL.

This clone was seen a handful of times. The V and J genes are TRBV14 and TRBJ2-1; tentative D call: TRBD2 (5 bases). The ends were cut back, 4 bases at V and 10 bases at J, with 8 bases in the middle. The germline V gene has CDR1 SGHDN and CDR2 FVKESK. The CDR3 totals 11 residues. CDR3 loop: CASSPGREQFF. Here the CDR3 DNA reads TGTGCCAGCAGCCCGGGAAGGGAGCAGTTCTTC.

The chain couples TRBV5-1 to TRBJ1-1; the match to TRBD1 covers 8 bases. The germline CDR1 and CDR2 sequences are SGHRS and YFSETQ. The CDR3 runs to 14 residues. J gave up 12 bases and V 0 bases, and 10 bases lay outside the gene matches. CDR3 region: CASSLALGTGGSFF. Written as DNA, the CDR3 is TGCGCCAGCAGCTTGGCCTTGGGGACAGGAGGGTCTTTCTTT.

The rearrangement uses TRBV6-5 and TRBJ1-3; maybe TRBD1 (6 bases). Trimming removed 7 bases from V and 0 bases from J, with 13 bases in between. CDR1 is MNHEY and CDR2 is SVGAGI in the germline V gene. The CDR3 sequence is 15 residues long. CDR3 nucleotide sequence: TGTGCCAGCATCTATAAGGGGGTCTCTGGAAACACCATATATTTT. It is translated as CASIYKGVSGNTIYF.

CDR3 amino acids: CASSKGGGQGGTGELFF. The CDR3 DNA sequence: TGTGCCAGCAGCAAGGGAGGAGGACAGGGAGGCACCGGGGAGCTGTTTTTT. This rearrangement joins TRBV21-1 to TRBJ2-2; the table's TRBD1 call for D was not verified on the DNA. TRBV21-1 is described as a pseudogene. The CDR3 spans 17 residues.

The chain carries TRBV18 and TRBJ2-7; D is ambiguous. The CDR3 extends over 14 amino acids. Trimming stripped 2 bases from V and 0 bases from J, with 8 bases between. Germline V lookup: CDR1 KGHSH, CDR2 LQKENI. The CDR3: CASSPVSSSYEQYF. DNA for the CDR3: TGTGCCAGCTCACCAGTTTCTAGCTCCTACGAGCAGTACTTC.

The rearrangement links TRBV7-2 to TRBJ1-2, with D unclear. Trimming stripped 1 base from V and 8 bases from J, with 14 bases between. CDR3 length equals 14 residues. Germline CDR1 and CDR2: SGHTA and FQGNSA. Here the CDR3 reads CASSLELEIKGYTF. The CDR3 DNA reads TGTGCCAGCAGCTTAGAACTGGAGATAAAGGGCTACACCTTC.

This clone was seen repeatedly, ten times or more. V and J are TRBV2 and TRBJ1-2; weak D call: TRBD1 (5 bases). The germline CDR1 and CDR2 sequences are SNHLY and FYNNEI. This CDR3 has 13 amino acids. The V gene lost 2 bases and the J gene lost 7 bases, with 11 bases spanning the gap. The chain's CDR3 is CASSELGGSGYTF. CDR3 nucleotides: TGTGCCAGCAGTGAACTGGGGGGGTCTGGCTACACCTTC.

This chain connects TRBV5-6 to TRBJ1-4; D remains ambiguous. Trimming removed 0 bases from V and 4 bases from J, with 7 bases in between. Per the germline V gene, CDR1 is SGHDT and CDR2 is YYEEEE. The CDR3 is 14 amino acids. CDR3 nucleotides: TGTGCCAGCAGCTTGGGAGGAGTTAATGAAAAACTGTTTTTT. This sequence encodes CASSLGGVNEKLFF.

V and J are TRBV27 and TRBJ1-1, with D possibly being TRBD1 (6 bases). The CDR3 extends over 14 amino acids. With 5 bases removed from V and 2 bases from J, the gap between germline ends came to 12 bases. CDR1 and CDR2 from the germline V gene are MNHEY and SMNVEV (reference sequence). CDR3 coding DNA: TGTGCCAGCAGTCGACAACAGGGAAACACTGAAGCTTTCTTT. This gives the protein CASSRQQGNTEAFF.

The chain joins TRBV7-2 to TRBJ1-1, with 7 positions matching TRBD1. From germline, CDR1 is SGHTA and CDR2 FQGNSA. The CDR3 runs to 14 residues. Trimming took 1 base from V and 4 from J; bases not matched to a gene: 3. The CDR3 DNA reads as TGTGCCAGCAGCTTAGTAACAGGGGTCACTGAAGCTTTCTTT. Encoded protein: CASSLVTGVTEAFF.

The gene calls are TRBV4-3 and TRBJ2-5; 9 positions match TRBD2. V was clipped by 3 bases and J by 5 bases; unmatched bases: 7. The CDR3 length is 15 residues. Germline CDR1 is LGHNA and CDR2 is YSLEER. The CDR3 loop reads CASSHQRGAGETQYF. In DNA form, the CDR3 reads TGCGCCAGCAGCCATCAGCGGGGGGCCGGGGAGACCCAGTACTTC.

The gene calls are TRBV7-8 and TRBJ2-3; D gene unclear. The length of the CDR3 is 16 residues. Germline lookup yields CDR1 SGHVS and CDR2 FQNEAQ. With 1 base removed from V and 5 bases from J, the gap between germline ends came to 16 bases. In DNA, the CDR3 is TGTGCCAGCAGCTTAGTTGGCCGCAACCTTGAAGATACGCAGTATTTT. Amino acid sequence: CASSLVGRNLEDTQYF. The variable domain in full, completed from reference TRBV7-8 and TRBJ2-3, reads GAGVSQSPRYKVAKRGQDVALRCDPISGHVSLFWYQQALGQGPEFLTYFQNEAQLDKSGLPSDRFFAERPEGSVSTLKIQRTQQEDSAVYLCASSLVGRNLEDTQYFGPGTRLTVL.

This clone was found once. This rearrangement joins TRBV5-6 to TRBJ1-1; D is unresolved. V was trimmed by 4 bases and J by 5 bases, leaving 9 bases between them. Germline V lookup: CDR1 SGHDT, CDR2 YYEEEE. There are 12 residues in the CDR3. CDR3 nucleotides: TGTGCCAGCAGCCCGGCGGGGACTGAAGCTTTCTTT. This gives the protein CASSPAGTEAFF.

J is TRBJ2-5 and V is TRBV7-2, with a tentative D call TRBD1 (6 bases). The germline gives CDR1 SGHTA, CDR2 FQGNSA. Trimming cost V 1 base and J 5 bases, with 11 bases left between them. The CDR3 is 14 residues long. The CDR3 DNA reads as TGTGCCAGCAGCTTAGGCAGGGGTCCGGAGACCCAGTACTTC. Its translation is CASSLGRGPETQYF.

V and J are TRBV19 and TRBJ1-1; D is possibly TRBD1 (6 bases). Germline assignment: CDR1 LNHDA and CDR2 SQIVND (reference sequence). V was pared by 3 bases and J by 5 bases, with 13 bases between. This CDR3 has 14 residues. The CDR3 DNA reads TGTGCCAGTAGTATGGGTCAGGGGAGAACTGAAGCTTTCTTT. Its protein product is CASSMGQGRTEAFF.

The chain joins TRBV27 to TRBJ2-7; 9 positions agree with TRBD1. This CDR3 comprises 14 residues. V gave up 4 bases and J gave up 6 bases; unmatched junction bases: 7. Per the germline V gene, CDR1 is MNHEY and CDR2 is SMNVEV (reference sequence). The CDR3 reads CASSWTGVYGEQYF. The CDR3 DNA is TGTGCCAGCAGTTGGACAGGGGTTTACGGCGAGCAGTACTTC.

The J gene is TRBJ2-5, the V gene TRBV27, with TRBD1 identical over 9 bases. CDR1 and CDR2 from the germline V gene are MNHEY and SMNVEV (reference sequence). CDR3 size: 19 residues. The V segment lost 6 bases and the J segment 5 bases; nucleotides outside the gene matches: 22. CDR3 nucleotide sequence: TGTGCCAGCAGACTTAGGGGTTACTATTACAGGGGGCTAGGGGAGACCCAGTACTTC. Protein sequence: CASRLRGYYYRGLGETQYF.